This passage covers 13 T cell receptor beta chains from one sample sequenced in a study of T cells in localized non-small cell lung cancer. The data were produced by immunoSEQ multiplex PCR, yet TCRdb's version contains in-frame clones alone and is incomplete. The sample has around 50,000 clones; roughly 90% are singletons. The sample was peripheral blood, taken before any cancer treatment. The receptors derive from a male donor older than 55 with stage III squamous cell lung carcinoma.

The V call is TRBV27, the J call TRBJ2-5; 10 nucleotides match TRBD2. CDR1 is MNHEY and CDR2 is SMNVEV in the germline V gene (reference sequence). Losses at the gene ends were 6 bases for V and 5 bases for J; bases not matched to a gene: 9. This CDR3 contains 15 residues. The CDR3 coding sequence is TGTGCCAGCAGGACTAGCGGGCTTGCCAGGGAGACCCAGTACTTC. This gives the protein CASRTSGLARETQYF.

V and J are TRBV27 and TRBJ2-1, with 8 bases fitting TRBD2. V gave up 4 bases and J gave up 2 bases; unmatched junction bases: 4. The CDR3 has 15 residues. Per the germline V gene, CDR1 is MNHEY and CDR2 is SMNVEV (reference sequence). This chain's CDR3 is CASSSIAGPYNEQFF. CDR3 coding DNA: TGTGCCAGCAGTTCCATAGCGGGACCCTACAATGAGCAGTTCTTC.

V usage is TRBV6-5 and J usage is TRBJ1-2; TRBD1 is a possible D gene (5 bases). Germline CDR1 and CDR2: MNHEY and SVGAGI. V shed 8 bases and J shed 3 bases, with 13 bases lying between them. There are 13 residues in the CDR3. The CDR3 DNA reads TGTGCCAGCCACGGTTGGGGGGACTATGGCTACACCTTC. This encodes CASHGWGDYGYTF.

The rearrangement uses TRBV7-6 and TRBJ1-6, with no clear D. The CDR3 spans 13 residues. Germline lookup yields CDR1 SGHVS and CDR2 FNYEAQ. Trimming shortened V by 3 bases and J by 7 bases, and 7 bases separated the two germline ends. CDR3 protein: CASSLGRNSPLHF. CDR3 bases: TGTGCCAGCAGCTTGGGGAGAAATTCACCCCTCCACTTT. The complete variable domain, with remaining parts taken from reference TRBV7-6 and TRBJ1-6, reads GAGVSQSPRYKVTKRGQDVALRCDPISGHVSLYWYRQALGQGPEFLTYFNYEAQQDKSGLPNDRFSAERPEGSISTLTIQRTEQRDSAMYRCASSLGRNSPLHFGNGTRLTVT.

The chain joins TRBV28 to TRBJ1-1; D may be TRBD1 (5 bases). This CDR3 spans 14 amino acids. Between the trimmed V and J ends, which lost 5 bases and 2 bases, there was a span of 12 bases. From germline, CDR1 is MDHEN and CDR2 SYDVKM. The CDR3 sequence is CASSKGLGNTEAFF. CDR3 in DNA: TGTGCCAGCAGTAAGGGACTGGGAAACACTGAAGCTTTCTTT.

The sample holds one count of this clone. V usage is TRBV29-1 and J usage is TRBJ2-5; D remains unclear. Trimming left V 2 bases short and J 5 bases short, with 9 bases between. There are 12 residues in the CDR3. From germline, CDR1 is SQVTM and CDR2 ANQGSEA. The CDR3 sequence: CSVERSGETQYF. CDR3 coding DNA: TGCAGCGTTGAACGTTCTGGGGAGACCCAGTACTTC.

The chain employs TRBV28 and TRBJ2-3; the match to TRBD2 covers 8 bases. V was pared by 3 bases and J by 6 bases, with 8 bases of the junction left unmatched. Germline values: CDR1 MDHEN, CDR2 SYDVKM. This CDR3 has 15 residues. CDR3 DNA: TGTGCCAGCAGTTTCTTAACGGGGGGGAGGGATACGCAGTATTTT. Translated, it gives CASSFLTGGRDTQYF.

This rearrangement joins TRBV19 to TRBJ2-3; 13 bases align to TRBD2. The J segment lost 2 bases and the V segment lost 5 bases, leaving 4 bases of the junction unmatched. Per germline, CDR1 LNHDA and CDR2 SQIVND (reference sequence). The CDR3 consists of 16 residues. The CDR3, as DNA: TGTGCCAGTAGTTCGACTAGCGGGGGGTTCACAGATACGCAGTATTTT. Translation gives CASSSTSGGFTDTQYF.

V is TRBV4-1 and J is TRBJ1-1, with TRBD1 identical over 7 bases. Germline V gene lookup returns CDR1 MGHRA and CDR2 YSYEKL. V shed 4 bases, J shed 0 bases, and the junction held 11 bases outside the gene matches. CDR3 length equals 17 residues. The chain's CDR3 is CASSLTGTEALNTEAFF. As DNA, the CDR3 is TGCGCCAGCAGCCTAACCGGGACAGAGGCCTTGAACACTGAAGCTTTCTTT.

V gene TRBV5-4 combines with J gene TRBJ2-2; tentatively, D is TRBD1 (6 bases). V was clipped by 1 base and J by 7 bases, with 8 bases between them. From germline, CDR1 is SGHNT and CDR2 YYREEE (reference sequence). The CDR3 length is 13 residues. The CDR3 bases are TGTGCCAGCAGCTTGCAGGGGAGCGGGGAGCTGTTTTTT. This encodes CASSLQGSGELFF. Combining the CDR3 with reference TRBV5-4 and TRBJ2-2 gives the whole variable domain ETGVTQSPTHLIKTRGQQVTLRCSSQSGHNTVSWYQQALGQGPQFIFQYYREEENGRGNFPPRFSGLQFPNYSSELNVNALELDDSALYLCASSLQGSGELFFGEGSRLTVL.

The chain has TRBV7-3 and TRBJ2-2; the D gene is possibly TRBD2 (6 bases). This CDR3 has 15 residues. Germline V gene sequence: CDR1 SGHTA, CDR2 FQGTGA. Trimming removed 2 bases from V and 4 bases from J, with 11 bases in between. CDR3 nucleotides: TGTGCCAGCAGCTTAGGGGGGAGTCCCACCGGGGAGCTGTTTTTT. Its translation: CASSLGGSPTGELFF.

The genes are TRBV15 and TRBJ1-1; 8 nucleotides align to TRBD1. The CDR3 extends over 15 amino acids. CDR1 and CDR2 from the germline V gene are LNHNV and YYDKDF (reference sequence). The V and J ends lost 1 base and 0 bases, in that order; junction bases with no gene match: 1. CDR3 sequence reads: CATSRGQGLNTEAFF. DNA of the CDR3: TGTGCCACCAGCAGAGGACAGGGGTTGAACACTGAAGCTTTCTTT.

The V call is TRBV18, the J call TRBJ2-1, with a tentative D call TRBD2 (6 bases). Germline assignment: CDR1 KGHSH and CDR2 LQKENI. The CDR3 has 15 amino acids. V was clipped by 3 bases and J by 7 bases, with 16 bases between them. The CDR3 DNA reads TGTGCCAGCTCACCGACGGCGGGATGGCAAAATGAGCAGTTCTTC. Its protein is CASSPTAGWQNEQFF. The full variable domain, with the rest looked up from reference TRBV18 and TRBJ2-1, is NAGVMQNPRHLVRRRGQEARLRCSPMKGHSHVYWYRQLPEEGLKFMVYLQKENIIDESGMPKERFSAEFPKEGPSILRIQQVVRGDSAAYFCASSPTAGWQNEQFFGPGTRLTVL.